Following are 20 T cell receptor beta chains from one sample sequenced in a study of T cell repertoires in cytomegalovirus infection (dated by TCRdb to about 2019). This sample was sequenced with an Illumina HiSeq 1500. TCRdb reanalyzed the raw reads on its own, using fastp at Q25 for trimming and MiXCR for clone calling, and kept in-frame beta chains. Every CDR3 protein is listed once, alongside the most common genes and DNA of its rows. Within this sample are fewer than 300,000 distinct CDR3 sequences, with about 25% of them counted one time only. Of the sample, 11% to 15% falls within the top ten clones. Sequencing was done on a sample of PBMCs. The receptors were gathered from a human donor in good health (CMV status not recorded). Some clones in this sample may be carry-over from other donors' samples.

There are many counts of this clonotype. The chain employs TRBV12-3 or TRBV12-4 and TRBJ2-4, with D perhaps given as TRBD1 or TRBD2 (5 bases each). The CDR3 has 12 amino acids. Between the trimmed V and J ends, which lost 6 bases and 10 bases, there was a span of 13 bases. This CDR3 reads CASSQEWGIQYF. The CDR3 DNA is TGTGCCAGCAGCCAGGAGTGGGGGATTCAGTACTTC.

This clonotype was seen once. The gene calls are TRBV2 and TRBJ2-5; 11 bases map to TRBD1. The J segment lost 4 bases and the V segment lost 6 bases, leaving 7 bases of the junction unmatched. This CDR3 contains 15 residues. From germline, CDR1 is SNHLY and CDR2 FYNNEI. The CDR3 nucleotides are TGTGCCAGCAGCCGCATGGGGACAGGGGGAGAGACCCAGTACTTC. Its protein is CASSRMGTGGETQYF.

V usage is TRBV10-3 and J usage is TRBJ2-3; D is perhaps TRBD2 (6 bases). Trimming cost V 2 bases and J 2 bases, with 14 bases left between them. The germline V gene encodes CDR1 ENHRY and CDR2 SYGVKD. This CDR3 spans 16 amino acids. CDR3 in amino acids: CAISEGVSGITDTQYF. The CDR3 nucleotides read TGTGCCATCAGTGAGGGTGTTAGCGGCATCACAGATACGCAGTATTTT.

There are many counts of this clonotype. The V call is TRBV7-2, the J call TRBJ1-1, with D possibly being TRBD1 (6 bases). This CDR3 contains 15 residues. V lost 5 bases, J lost 1 base, and 14 bases lay in between. Germline V gene lookup returns CDR1 SGHTA and CDR2 FQGNSA. In nucleotides, the CDR3 is TGTGCCAGCAGCCTACTCCGGACAGCGAACACTGAAGCTTTCTTT. Residues: CASSLLRTANTEAFF.

Only a few counts were recorded for this clonotype. The chain is built from TRBV19 and TRBJ1-4; 10 positions match TRBD1. This CDR3 is built from 14 residues. The germline CDR1 and CDR2 sequences are LNHDA and SQIVND (reference sequence). Trimming removed 6 bases from V and 7 bases from J; junction bases left unmatched: 5. The CDR3 DNA is TGTGCCAGTAGGACAGGGGGCGGCCGTGAAAAACTGTTTTTT. It translates to CASRTGGGREKLFF.

This clonotype was counted ten times or more. This chain links TRBV7-2 with TRBJ1-6; D not certain. V lost 3 bases, J lost 8 bases, and 5 bases lay in between. Germline values: CDR1 SGHTA, CDR2 FQGNSA. This CDR3 contains 12 residues. The CDR3 here is CASSLRDSPLHF. Here the CDR3 DNA reads TGTGCCAGCAGCTTGAGGGATTCACCCCTCCACTTT.

This clonotype has just a few counts. The CDR3: CASSLETGYGYTF. In DNA form, the CDR3 reads TGTGCCAGCAGCTTAGAGACAGGGTATGGCTACACCTTC. The rearrangement joins TRBV7-2 to TRBJ1-2; TRBD1 agrees at 7 bases. V was pared by 1 base and J by 5 bases, with 1 base of the junction left unmatched. The CDR3 covers 13 residues. Germline CDR1 and CDR2: SGHTA and FQGNSA.

The chain recombines TRBV7-2 with TRBJ2-1; TRBD2 matches at 11 bases. The germline V gene has CDR1 SGHTA and CDR2 FQGNSA. With V trimmed by 3 bases and J by 7 bases, 5 bases remained unmatched. There are 15 residues in the CDR3. The CDR3 DNA reads as TGTGCCAGCAGCTTTCTAGCGGGAGGTTCTAATGAGCAGTTCTTC. It codes for CASSFLAGGSNEQFF.

This chain uses TRBV11-2 with TRBJ1-1; maybe TRBD1 (5 bases). Germline assignment: CDR1 SGHAT and CDR2 FQNNGV. V was clipped by 6 bases and J by 6 bases, with 20 bases between them. The CDR3 has 15 amino acids. For the CDR3, the DNA is TGTGCCAGCAGGGGGGGGGGGGTTCCGGCCGCTGAAGCTTTCTTT. This gives the protein CASRGGGVPAAEAFF.

CDR3 loop: CASSDRGMETQYF. The CDR3 coding sequence is TGTGCCAGCAGTGACAGGGGAATGGAGACCCAGTACTTC. This chain connects TRBV12-3 or TRBV12-4 to TRBJ2-5, with 8 positions matching TRBD1. V was clipped by 5 bases and J by 5 bases; unmatched bases: 4. This CDR3 contains 13 residues.

This clonotype was observed a handful of times. The chain has TRBV7-9 and TRBJ2-3, with D unresolved. The V end was cut by 6 bases, the J end by 2 bases, with 15 bases between. Germline CDR1 SEHNR, CDR2 FQNEAQ (reference sequence). The CDR3 is 15 amino acids. The CDR3 protein is CASSLGVGLTDTQYF. The CDR3 nucleotides read TGTGCCAGCAGTCTAGGCGTCGGGCTCACAGATACGCAGTATTTT.

This clonotype occurred many times. The CDR3 DNA reads TGTGCCAGCAGCCCAGGGGCTAAGGGCACCGGGGAGCTGTTTTTT. This gives the protein CASSPGAKGTGELFF. V usage is TRBV28 and J usage is TRBJ2-2; tentatively, D is TRBD1 (6 bases). The germline gives CDR1 MDHEN, CDR2 SYDVKM. The CDR3 contains 15 residues. Trimming left V 6 bases short and J 4 bases short, with 15 bases between.

This clonotype came up many times. The V gene is TRBV7-2, the J gene TRBJ1-2; D is possibly TRBD1 (5 bases). Germline lookup yields CDR1 SGHTA and CDR2 FQGNSA. The V end lost 3 bases, the J end lost 8 bases, and 16 bases lay between the germline ends. The CDR3 is made up of 14 amino acids. The CDR3 loop reads CASSLFEGVGGYTF. CDR3 bases: TGTGCCAGCAGCTTGTTTGAAGGGGTAGGCGGCTACACCTTC.

This clonotype has more than one count but fewer than ten. The chain links TRBV29-1 to TRBJ2-1; TRBD1 agrees at 7 bases. The CDR3 spans 10 residues. Germline V gives CDR1 SQVTM, CDR2 ANQGSEA. V lost 4 bases and J lost 16; bases outside the gene matches: 7. The DNA for the CDR3 is TGCAGCGTTGGAGGACAGGCTACTTTCTTC. Protein sequence: CSVGGQATFF.

The V call is TRBV3-1, the J call TRBJ2-3; possibly TRBD2 for D (5 bases). CDR3 length equals 14 residues. The germline V gene encodes CDR1 LGHDT and CDR2 YNNKEL (reference sequence). V shed 1 base and J shed 12 bases, with 17 bases lying between them. The CDR3 loop reads CASSQVSSSQFQYF. In DNA form, the CDR3 reads TGTGCCAGCAGCCAAGTGTCTAGCTCCCAATTTCAGTATTTT.

Notes on this clonotype: This may be a read error, as it is one base from a much larger clone. The rearrangement uses TRBV11-3 and TRBJ2-1; D might be TRBD2 (5 bases). In germline, CDR1 is SGHNT, CDR2 YENEEA. The CDR3 runs 14 residues. The DNA for the CDR3 is TGTGCCAGCAGCTTGGACTGGCGGAACAATAAGCAGTTCTTC. It codes for CASSLDWRNNKQFF.

The chain employs TRBV6-5 and TRBJ1-2, with D hard to call. CDR1 and CDR2 from the germline V gene are MNHEY and SVGAGI. CDR3 length: 16 residues. The V end was cut by 5 bases, the J end by 0 bases, with 16 bases between. CDR3 in amino acids: CASSQAPVLANYGYTF. The CDR3 coding sequence is TGTGCCAGCAGTCAGGCACCAGTCTTAGCTAACTATGGCTACACCTTC.

The chain carries TRBV10-1 and TRBJ1-4, with D unclear. The CDR3 covers 14 residues. CDR1 is WNHNN and CDR2 is SYGVQD in the germline V gene (reference sequence). V lost 4 bases and J lost 4, with 10 bases in between. CDR3 in amino acids: CASSGSRDNEKLFF. In DNA, the CDR3 is TGCGCCAGCAGTGGATCCCGGGATAATGAAAAACTGTTTTTT.

This clonotype was observed many times. The chain is built from TRBV15 and TRBJ1-2, with D uncertain. V lost 0 bases and J lost 6, with 14 bases in between. The germline V gene encodes CDR1 LNHNV and CDR2 YYDKDF (reference sequence). The CDR3 covers 15 residues. The CDR3 DNA reads as TGTGCCACCAGCAGAGATCGGGGTTCGCGGGATGGCTACACCTTC. It specifies CATSRDRGSRDGYTF.

This clonotype was counted ten times or more. V gene TRBV7-2 combines with J gene TRBJ1-4; no definite D call. Germline CDR1 and CDR2: SGHTA and FQGNSA. Trimming took off 2 bases at V and 3 bases at J, with 16 bases between the two ends. This CDR3 has 17 amino acids. The CDR3 reads CASSLTSSGGANEKLFF. As DNA, the CDR3 is TGTGCCAGCAGCTTAACCTCCTCCGGAGGAGCTAATGAAAAACTGTTTTTT.